This is a list of T cell receptor beta chains from one sample in a study of blood T cell repertoires in COVID-19. Method: immunoSEQ multiplex PCR; TCRdb's copy keeps in-frame clones and lacks some. The data contain some 260,000 clones, under 95% of them singletons. Sequenced material: PBMCs or T cells enriched from blood (not recorded which). All receptors derive from a woman aged 18-35 years who had recovered from COVID-19. CDR3s include the opening cysteine and the closing phenylalanine or tryptophan. Each record gives: D gene, clone size, J gene, V gene, CDR3 DNA, CDR3 protein. A D gene is named only where the DNA matches it firmly. Rows give clone size only sometimes, using once, few, many, or a class for an expanded clone.

. once TRBJ1-1 TRBV4-2 TGTGCCAGCAGCCCCGCAGCAAGAGTGCGGACTGAAGCTTTCTTT CASSPAARVRTEAFF
. . TRBJ1-5 TRBV5-1 TGCGCCAGCAGCTTGGCGGCGGGGGAACAGCCCCAGCATTTT CASSLAAGEQPQHF
TRBD1 once TRBJ1-2 TRBV5-1 TGCGCCAGCCAAATGACAGGGGCATCGGACTATGGCTACACCTTC CASQMTGASDYGYTF
. . TRBJ1-1 TRBV25-1 TGTGCCAGCAGTGTAGGGAAGGGGATGAACACTGAAGCTTTCTTT CASSVGKGMNTEAFF
. . TRBJ2-5 TRBV6-5 TGTGCCAGCAGTTACTCGATGGGCAGGGATGAGACCCAGTACTTC CASSYSMGRDETQYF
TRBD1 . TRBJ2-2 TRBV6-2/TRBV6-3 TGTGCCAGCAGTTACGTTGTTGGGCAGGGGGTAACCCCCGGGGAGCTGTTTTTT CASSYVVGQGVTPGELFF
. . TRBJ2-1 TRBV5-8 TGTGCCAGAGTTGTCCACCCTAGGCCCCACGGGCAGTTCTTC CARVVHPRPHGQFF
. . TRBJ1-1 TRBV2 TGTGCCAGCAGTGTTGGGGGACACCTTCTCAACACTGAAGCTTTCTTT CASSVGGHLLNTEAFF
. . TRBJ2-2 TRBV19 TGTGCCAGTAGGACTTACACCGGGGAGCTGTTTTTT CASRTYTGELFF
. . TRBJ2-1 TRBV18 TGTGCCAGCTCACCCCGGACAGGGACTAACGATGAGCAGTTCTTC CASSPRTGTNDEQFF
. few TRBJ1-5 TRBV19 TGTGCCAGTAGTATTCAAGAGGCAGGCAATCAGCCCCAGCATTTT CASSIQEAGNQPQHF
. . TRBJ2-7 TRBV29-1 TGCAGCGTTCTCTGGTGGGCGGGGAGCTCCTACGAGCAGTACTTC CSVLWWAGSSYEQYF
TRBD1 . TRBJ1-2 TRBV29-1 TGCAGCGTTGAACATGGGTTCGGCGTTACAGGGGACTATGGCTACACCTTC CSVEHGFGVTGDYGYTF
. . TRBJ1-2 TRBV19 TGTGCCAGTAGTCCCCTGGCGGCTGTAGGCTATGGCTACACCTTC CASSPLAAVGYGYTF
. . TRBJ1-3 TRBV19 TGTGCCAGTAGTATTAAGGGCCCGGGGGGAAACACCATATATTTT CASSIKGPGGNTIYF
. . TRBJ2-6 TRBV10-3 TGTGCCAGCAGAGGGGGCTCTGGGGCCAACGTCCTGACTTTC CASRGGSGANVLTF
. once TRBJ2-7 TRBV11-3 TGTGCCAGCAGCTTAGGGTCCGGCCGGGTGCAGTACTTC CASSLGSGRVQYF
TRBD1 . TRBJ2-7 TRBV6-5 TGTGCCAGCAGTCAGGACAGGGGGATGTACGAGCAGTACTTC CASSQDRGMYEQYF
. . TRBJ1-1 TRBV2 TGTGCCAGCAGTGAATCCCACCAAACTAACACTGAAGCTTTCTTT CASSESHQTNTEAFF
TRBD1 . TRBJ2-1 TRBV14 TGTGCCAGCAGCCACCTTACAGGGGGCTTCTACAATGAGCAGTTCTTC CASSHLTGGFYNEQFF
TRBD2 . TRBJ2-7 TRBV9 TGTGCCAGCAGCCCGGGACTAACGAAGCAGTACTTC CASSPGLTKQYF
TRBD2 . TRBJ2-4 TRBV4-1 TGCGCCAGCAGCTTTTATAGCGGGGGGAGCAAAAACATTCAGTACTTC CASSFYSGGSKNIQYF
. . TRBJ2-2 TRBV7-9 TGTGCCAGCAGCTTAAGCCTAGCGAACACCGGGGAGCTGTTTTTT CASSLSLANTGELFF
. . TRBJ2-4 TRBV19 TGTGCCGAGGGCAAAAACATTCAGTACTTC CAEGKNIQYF
TRBD2 . TRBJ2-1 TRBV4-2 TGTGCCAGCAGCCATGACAATAGCGGGGGAAATGAGCAGTTCTTC CASSHDNSGGNEQFF
. . TRBJ1-2 TRBV6-5 TGTGCCGCCCTGGGGGGGTCCTATGGCTACACCTTC CAALGGSYGYTF
. . TRBJ1-6 TRBV11-1 TGTGCCAGCAGCTCCATGGCGGATTCACCCCTCCACTTT CASSSMADSPLHF
. . TRBJ2-5 TRBV29-1 TGCAGCGTTGAAGTAGCTGGAGAGACCCAGTACTTC CSVEVAGETQYF
TRBD1 . TRBJ1-5 TRBV7-2 TGTGCCAGCAGCTTAAGTTCGGCAGGGGGCTTTCAGCCCCAGCATTTT CASSLSSAGGFQPQHF